This T cell receptor (beta chain) was identified in a study of blood T cell repertoires in COVID-19. Sequencing used immunoSEQ multiplex PCR; TCRdb keeps in-frame clones, though not all of them. This repertoire shows some 29,000 clones, roughly nine tenths found once; its top ten account for less than 3.5%. CDR1 is SGHKS, CDR2 YYEKEE, per germline (reference sequence). This CDR3 spans 18 amino acids. J lost 0 bases, V lost 4 bases, and 11 bases had no gene match. This TCR was sampled from a human donor in a cohort sampled during active COVID-19. The V and J genes are TRBV5-5 and TRBJ2-7; 12 positions agree with TRBD2. The sample taken for sequencing was peripheral blood. CDR3 amino acids: CASSAPGLAGPTSYEQYF. In DNA form, the CDR3 reads TGTGCCAGCAGCGCACCGGGACTAGCGGGTCCTACCTCCTACGAGCAGTACTTC.